The rows below give T cell receptor beta chains drawn from one sample of a study of cytomegalovirus exposure and HLA in healthy donors. The table came from immunoSEQ multiplex PCR; TCRdb's copy has only in-frame clones and leaves some out. The sample shows approximately 120,000 clones, more than 65% of them seen only once. Sequenced input: PBMCs. These receptors came from a man between 18 and 29 years old in good health and CMV-seropositive. The CDR3 runs from the conserved cysteine through the conserved F or W. The D gene is left open where the match is weak. Where a row states a size, it is once, few, many or the class of an expanded clone; other rows omit it.

D gene	clone size	J gene	V gene	CDR3 DNA	CDR3 protein
.	.	TRBJ2-2	TRBV19	TGTGCCAGTAGTGCTACAGGGAAGGACACCGGGGAGCTGTTTTTT	CASSATGKDTGELFF
.	.	TRBJ1-1	TRBV12-5	TGTGCTAGTGGTTCTCCTGGGGGGAGGGTTTCGCGGGTCACTGAAGCTTTCTTT	CASGSPGGRVSRVTEAFF
TRBD1	.	TRBJ1-2	TRBV28	TGTGCCAGCACCCGCGGGGACAGAAGGTACTATGGCTACACCTTC	CASTRGDRRYYGYTF
.	.	TRBJ2-1	TRBV7-2	TGTGCCAGCAGCCCTTGGCAGGAGCAGTTCTTC	CASSPWQEQFF
TRBD2	.	TRBJ2-2	TRBV5-1	TGCGCCAGCAGCCTCGGACTAGCGGGACGGGAGCTGTTTTTT	CASSLGLAGRELFF
.	.	TRBJ1-1	TRBV12-5	TGTGCTAGTGGGCAGCGTGAGGACACTGAAGCTTTCTTT	CASGQREDTEAFF
TRBD1	.	TRBJ1-1	TRBV4-3	TGCGCCAGCAGCCAAGATCCTGGCCGGCGGGACAGGGGTAACACTGAAGCTTTCTTT	CASSQDPGRRDRGNTEAFF
TRBD1	.	TRBJ1-6	TRBV6-5	TGTGCCAGCAGTTACGACAGGGACGATAATTCACCCCTCCACTTT	CASSYDRDDNSPLHF
TRBD1	once	TRBJ2-1	TRBV30	TGTGCCTGGAGTGTAGGAATCACAGGGGCAGGAGCTGAGCAGTTCTTC	CAWSVGITGAGAEQFF
.	.	TRBJ2-4	TRBV9	TGTGCCAGCAGTGAGGATACAGGAATTCCCTCAGCCAAAAACATTCAGTACTTC	CASSEDTGIPSAKNIQYF
.	.	TRBJ2-7	TRBV5-1	TGCGCCAGCAGCTTGATCCCCGGGCAGGGGTTAGACGAGCAGTACTTC	CASSLIPGQGLDEQYF
TRBD2	.	TRBJ2-7	TRBV5-1	TGCGCCAGCAGCTTGGCTAGCGGTTCCTACGAGCAGTACTTC	CASSLASGSYEQYF
TRBD1	.	TRBJ1-4	TRBV2	TGTGCCAGCAGACGACTACAGGGGTATAATGAAAAACTGTTTTTT	CASRRLQGYNEKLFF
.	.	TRBJ2-2	TRBV9	TGTACCAGCAGCGTTTATTCGAACACCGGGGAGCTGTTTTTT	CTSSVYSNTGELFF